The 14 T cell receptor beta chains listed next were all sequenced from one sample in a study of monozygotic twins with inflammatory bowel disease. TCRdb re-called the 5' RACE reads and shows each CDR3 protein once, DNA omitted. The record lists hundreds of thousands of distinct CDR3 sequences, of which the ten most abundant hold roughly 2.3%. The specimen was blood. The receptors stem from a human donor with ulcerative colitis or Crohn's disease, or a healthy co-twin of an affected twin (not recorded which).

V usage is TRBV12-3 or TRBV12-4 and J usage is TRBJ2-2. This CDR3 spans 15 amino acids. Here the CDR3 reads CASTSGVPNTGELFF.

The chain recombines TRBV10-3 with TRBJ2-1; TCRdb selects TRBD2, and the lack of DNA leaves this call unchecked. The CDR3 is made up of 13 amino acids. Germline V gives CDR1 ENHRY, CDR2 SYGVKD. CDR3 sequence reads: CAASSAGGREQFF.

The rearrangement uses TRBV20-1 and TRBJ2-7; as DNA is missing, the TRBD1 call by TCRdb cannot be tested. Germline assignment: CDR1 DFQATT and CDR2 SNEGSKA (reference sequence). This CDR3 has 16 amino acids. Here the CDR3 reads CSARAPLGEYSYEQYF.

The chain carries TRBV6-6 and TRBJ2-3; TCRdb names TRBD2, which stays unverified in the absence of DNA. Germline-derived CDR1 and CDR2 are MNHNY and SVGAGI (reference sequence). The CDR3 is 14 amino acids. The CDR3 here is CASGAPTLSDTQYF.

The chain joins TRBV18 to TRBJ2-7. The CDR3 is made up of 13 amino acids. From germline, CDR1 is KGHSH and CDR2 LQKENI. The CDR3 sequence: CASSLQVTYEQYF. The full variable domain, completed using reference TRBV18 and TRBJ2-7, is NAGVMQNPRHLVRRRGQEARLRCSPMKGHSHVYWYRQLPEEGLKFMVYLQKENIIDESGMPKERFSAEFPKEGPSILRIQQVVRGDSAAYFCASSLQVTYEQYFGPGTRLTVT.

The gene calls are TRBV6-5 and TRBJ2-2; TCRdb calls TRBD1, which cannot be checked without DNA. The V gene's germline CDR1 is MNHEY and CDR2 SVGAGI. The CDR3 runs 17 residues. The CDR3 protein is CASSYRRTASNTGELFF.

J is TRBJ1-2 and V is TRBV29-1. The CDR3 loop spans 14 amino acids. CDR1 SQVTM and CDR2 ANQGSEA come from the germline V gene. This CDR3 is CSVDGGLEQHGYTF.

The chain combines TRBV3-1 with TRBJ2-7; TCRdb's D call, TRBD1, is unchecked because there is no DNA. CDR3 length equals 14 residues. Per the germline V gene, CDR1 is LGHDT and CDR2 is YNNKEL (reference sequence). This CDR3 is CASSQVVRANEQYF.

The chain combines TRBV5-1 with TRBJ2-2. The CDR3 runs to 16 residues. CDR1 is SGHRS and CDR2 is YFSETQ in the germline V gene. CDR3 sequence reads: CASSPQPGFDTGELFF.

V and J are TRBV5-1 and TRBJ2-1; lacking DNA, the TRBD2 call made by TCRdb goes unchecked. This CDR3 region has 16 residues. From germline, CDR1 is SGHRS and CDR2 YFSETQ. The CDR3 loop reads CASSLSVAGVGNEQFF.

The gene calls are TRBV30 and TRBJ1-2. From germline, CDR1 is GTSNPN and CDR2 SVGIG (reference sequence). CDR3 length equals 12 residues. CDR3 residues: CAWGDAMGGYTF.

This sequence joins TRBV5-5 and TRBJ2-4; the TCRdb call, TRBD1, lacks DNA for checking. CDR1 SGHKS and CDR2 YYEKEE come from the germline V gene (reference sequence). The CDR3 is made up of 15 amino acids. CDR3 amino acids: CASSWGQGSTNIQYF.

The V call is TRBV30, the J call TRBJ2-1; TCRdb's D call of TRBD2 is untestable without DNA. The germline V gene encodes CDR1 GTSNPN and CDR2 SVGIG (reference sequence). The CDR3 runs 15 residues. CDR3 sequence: CAWSAEESSYNEQFF.

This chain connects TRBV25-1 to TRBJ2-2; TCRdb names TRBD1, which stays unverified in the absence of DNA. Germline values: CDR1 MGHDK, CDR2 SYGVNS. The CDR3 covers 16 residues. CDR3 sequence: CASRSLDGGLTGELFF.